The present entry profiles one T cell receptor (beta chain) with its context. These data are taken from a study of blood T cell repertoires in COVID-19. V lost 6 bases and J lost 5; bases outside the gene matches: 7. This CDR3 region has 14 residues. From germline, CDR1 is MNHEY and CDR2 SVGAGI. Profiled with immunoSEQ multiplex PCR; TCRdb holds only in-frame clones, not every one. The sample lists around 170,000 clones, approximately 86% seen once, with more than 7.5% in the top ten. This TCR came from a man in his forties or fifties with active or convalescent COVID-19. Input material: peripheral blood. V is TRBV6-5 and J is TRBJ1-2; the match to TRBD1 covers 9 bases. In nucleotides, the CDR3 is TGTGCCAGCAGCCGATTGACAGGGGGTTATGGCTACACCTTC. It encodes CASSRLTGGYGYTF.